This T cell receptor (beta chain) was sequenced in a study of cytomegalovirus exposure and HLA in healthy donors. Regarding the study as a whole: Apparent HLA restriction characterized most CMV-associated TCR beta chains in a later analysis. Near-uniform donor sequencing depth was presumed by presence/absence analyses. Sequencing had likely introduced a cluster of highly shared sequence variants as an artifact. Most of the TCR beta V segments (in an earlier analysis) were productive either about 87% or about 30% of the time.

Amplification used 60 Vbeta primers and 13 Jbeta primers. TCRdb's copy holds only in-frame clones and misses some; the assay was immunoSEQ multiplex PCR. Of around 250,000 clones detected, roughly 91% appear once; the ten largest clones hold 1.7%. The CDR3 has 14 amino acids. From germline, CDR1 is GTSNPN and CDR2 SVGIG (reference sequence). The V and J ends lost 5 bases and 6 bases, in that order; junction bases with no gene match: 10. Remarks on this clone: Its antigen is still unknown.

The TCR was taken from a girl aged 2-10 years in good health and CMV-seronegative. Sequencing used PBMCs. The chain has TRBV30 and TRBJ2-3, with 8 bases aligning to TRBD2. Here the CDR3 DNA reads TGTGCCTGGTCTGCAGCGGGAGAGGGGGATACGCAGTATTTT. Protein product: CAWSAAGEGDTQYF.